Below are 20 T cell receptor beta chains sequenced from a single sample in a study of long-term antiretroviral therapy in people with HIV. The immunoSEQ assay was v3.0, run at survey level. Profiled with immunoSEQ multiplex PCR; TCRdb holds only in-frame clones, not every one. The data show about 22,000 clones, with around 69% seen just once and 9% to 15% held by the top ten. The specimen was unsorted PBMCs, collected 1.7 to 1.8 years before starting antiretroviral therapy. Source of these receptors: a woman aged 40 to 50 with HIV.

The V and J genes are TRBV7-8 and TRBJ2-1; D unresolved. CDR1 and CDR2 from the germline V gene are SGHVS and FQNEAQ. Trimming left V 0 bases short and J 7 bases short, with 7 bases between. This CDR3 spans 13 amino acids. CDR3 sequence reads: CASSLALENEQFF. CDR3 nucleotide sequence: TGTGCCAGCAGCTTAGCGCTAGAGAATGAGCAGTTCTTC. The full variable domain, completed using reference TRBV7-8 and TRBJ2-1, is GAGVSQSPRYKVAKRGQDVALRCDPISGHVSLFWYQQALGQGPEFLTYFQNEAQLDKSGLPSDRFFAERPEGSVSTLKIQRTQQEDSAVYLCASSLALENEQFFGPGTRLTVL.

This chain's CDR3 is CASSEEGDSADTQYF. The CDR3 DNA reads TGTGCCAGCAGTGAAGAGGGGGACAGCGCAGATACGCAGTATTTT. The rearrangement links TRBV6-1 to TRBJ2-3, with 7 bases lining up with TRBD1. Per germline, CDR1 MNHNS and CDR2 SASEGT. This CDR3 has 15 residues. The ends lost 1 base at V and 4 bases at J; junction bases unmatched: 5.

The V call is TRBV23-1, the J call TRBJ1-5; 8 bases fit TRBD1. TRBV23-1 is labeled an ORF, and its function is uncertain. The CDR3 has 16 residues. V gave up 3 bases and J gave up 4 bases; unmatched junction bases: 8. The CDR3 is CASSHFSTGANQPQHF. As DNA, the CDR3 is TGCGCCAGCAGTCATTTCTCGACAGGGGCAAATCAGCCCCAGCATTTT.

This clone was found a few times. The chain has TRBV6-5 and TRBJ2-1; D could derive from TRBD1 or TRBD2 (5 bases each). The V gene's germline CDR1 is MNHEY and CDR2 SVGAGI. There are 11 residues in the CDR3. The V end was cut by 6 bases, the J end by 9 bases, with 9 bases between. In DNA form, the CDR3 reads TGTGCCAGCAGCCCCGGGGCTGAGCAGTTCTTC. This sequence encodes CASSPGAEQFF.

This clone is medium-sized (0.01 to 0.1%) within its sample. J is TRBJ2-3 and V is TRBV5-1; TRBD2 matches 7 bases. J lost 2 bases, V lost 4 bases, and 7 bases had no gene match. This CDR3 is built from 15 residues. CDR1 is SGHRS and CDR2 is YFSETQ in the germline V gene. The CDR3 nucleotides read TGCGCCAGCAGCGCCACCGGGACTAACACAGATACGCAGTATTTT. Translating gives CASSATGTNTDTQYF.

The chain combines TRBV2 with TRBJ1-1, with D unresolved. The V gene's germline CDR1 is SNHLY and CDR2 FYNNEI. Trimming removed 8 bases from V and 8 bases from J, with 18 bases in between. The CDR3 spans 13 residues. CDR3 bases: TGTGCCAGCTCTTTCTACGGGAGAGGGGAAGCTTTCTTT. Its protein product is CASSFYGRGEAFF.

The CDR3 spells CSVLTLEKETQYF. As DNA, the CDR3 is TGCAGCGTTCTTACTTTAGAGAAAGAGACCCAGTACTTC. V usage is TRBV29-1 and J usage is TRBJ2-5; D unresolved. Trimming pared 5 bases from V and 3 bases from J, leaving 13 bases between. The germline V gene has CDR1 SQVTM and CDR2 ANQGSEA. There are 13 residues in the CDR3.

The chain employs TRBV7-6 and TRBJ2-6; D possibly corresponds to TRBD2 (5 bases). Trimming pared 5 bases from V and 1 base from J, leaving 15 bases between. The CDR3 spans 17 residues. Germline V gene sequence: CDR1 SGHVS, CDR2 FNYEAQ. This CDR3 reads CASSPERSGSGANVLTF. The CDR3 coding sequence is TGTGCCAGCAGCCCCGAACGAAGCGGATCTGGGGCCAACGTCCTGACTTTC. Full variable domain (remainder filled in from reference TRBV7-6 and TRBJ2-6): GAGVSQSPRYKVTKRGQDVALRCDPISGHVSLYWYRQALGQGPEFLTYFNYEAQQDKSGLPNDRFSAERPEGSISTLTIQRTEQRDSAMYRCASSPERSGSGANVLTFGAGSRLTVL.

The chain links TRBV4-2 to TRBJ2-4; TRBD2 agrees at 14 bases. The CDR3 covers 18 residues. Unmatched junction bases numbered 6, after V lost 2 bases and J lost 3 bases. Looked up from germline, CDR1 is LGHNA and CDR2 is YNFKEQ. CDR3 loop: CASSQRTSGGYIKNIQYF. The DNA of the CDR3 is TGTGCCAGCAGCCAACGGACTAGCGGGGGGTATATCAAAAACATTCAGTACTTC.

V gene TRBV27 combines with J gene TRBJ2-5; 8 bases are a match to TRBD2. The CDR3 runs to 15 residues. Germline V gene sequence: CDR1 MNHEY, CDR2 SMNVEV (reference sequence). The V segment lost 3 bases and the J segment 4 bases; nucleotides outside the gene matches: 7. CDR3 DNA: TGTGCCAGCAGTTTTGGGAGCGGGAGCCTAGAGACCCAGTACTTC. Translated: CASSFGSGSLETQYF.

Here the CDR3 DNA reads TGCGCCAGCGCTCCGGGAAAGACAGGGGTGACCGGGGAGCTGTTTTTT. Translated, it gives CASAPGKTGVTGELFF. V gene TRBV5-1 combines with J gene TRBJ2-2; 8 bases are a match to TRBD1. Looked up from germline, CDR1 is SGHRS and CDR2 is YFSETQ. Unmatched junction bases numbered 13, after V lost 7 bases and J lost 5 bases. The CDR3 has 16 residues.

The rearrangement joins TRBV6-1 to TRBJ2-7; D might be TRBD2 (6 bases). The CDR3 has 16 amino acids. V dropped 2 bases and J dropped 2 bases, with 16 bases sitting between them. CDR1 is MNHNS and CDR2 is SASEGT in the germline V gene. CDR3 in DNA: TGTGCCAGCAGTGAATCGATGGCGGGACCCCCCTACGAGCAGTACTTC. Its protein product is CASSESMAGPPYEQYF.

This chain uses TRBV11-2 with TRBJ1-4; D is possibly TRBD1 (5 bases). Germline V gene lookup returns CDR1 SGHAT and CDR2 FQNNGV. The CDR3 runs 15 residues. The ends were cut back, 0 bases at V and 7 bases at J, with 12 bases in the middle. The CDR3 bases are TGTGCCAGCAGCTTAGAAGGCAGGGCCCGTGAAAAACTGTTTTTT. Translating it yields CASSLEGRAREKLFF.

This chain connects TRBV5-6 to TRBJ1-4; D remains ambiguous. The CDR3 is 16 amino acids. The V end lost 3 bases, the J end lost 0 bases, and 12 bases lay between the germline ends. Germline CDR1 reads SGHDT; CDR2 reads YYEEEE. The CDR3 DNA reads TGTGCCAGCAGCTCCTTGGTCGGGGCAACTAATGAAAAACTGTTTTTT. This gives the protein CASSSLVGATNEKLFF.

The chain is built from TRBV6-1 and TRBJ2-3, with D possibly TRBD1 on 6 matching bases. The V gene lost 6 bases and the J gene lost 1 base, with 14 bases spanning the gap. The CDR3 runs 15 residues. CDR1 MNHNS and CDR2 SASEGT come from the germline V gene. Here the CDR3 reads CASSDHRVGTDTQYF. The DNA for the CDR3 is TGTGCCAGCAGCGATCACAGGGTGGGCACAGATACGCAGTATTTT.

The V and J genes are TRBV2 and TRBJ1-2, with 10 bases aligning to TRBD1. With V trimmed by 5 bases and J by 6 bases, 9 bases remained unmatched. Per germline, CDR1 SNHLY and CDR2 FYNNEI. The CDR3 runs 15 residues. The CDR3 bases are TGTGCCAGCAGTCTAGCGACAGGGGGCTCGGATGGCTACACCTTC. Its translation is CASSLATGGSDGYTF. Full variable domain (outside the CDR3, taken from reference TRBV2 and TRBJ1-2): EPEVTQTPSHQVTQMGQEVILRCVPISNHLYFYWYRQILGQKVEFLVSFYNNEISEKSEIFDDQFSVERPDGSNFTLKIRSTKLEDSAMYFCASSLATGGSDGYTFGSGTRLTVV.

The J gene is TRBJ1-5, the V gene TRBV5-8; maybe TRBD1 (5 bases). Trimming removed 1 base at V and 6 bases at J, with 14 bases between. Looked up from germline, CDR1 is SGHTS and CDR2 is YDEGEE. The CDR3 spans 15 residues. CDR3 DNA: TGTGCCAGCAGCTTGACAGGTTTTTCTTCTCAGCCCCAGCATTTT. Its protein product is CASSLTGFSSQPQHF.

The V and J genes are TRBV30 and TRBJ2-5, with D perhaps TRBD2 (5 bases). The germline V and J ends were trimmed by 4 bases and 5 bases, with 14 bases remaining between them. Germline loops: CDR1 GTSNPN, CDR2 SVGIG (reference sequence). The CDR3 runs 13 residues. CDR3 in amino acids: CAWNVLAGETQYF. The CDR3 DNA reads as TGTGCCTGGAATGTTCTAGCTGGGGAGACCCAGTACTTC.

The chain is built from TRBV30 and TRBJ2-5; D may be TRBD2 (5 bases). Trimming left V 8 bases short and J 5 bases short, with 12 bases between. The CDR3 length is 11 residues. Germline loops: CDR1 GTSNPN, CDR2 SVGIG (reference sequence). The CDR3 region is CASLRGETQYF. DNA for the CDR3: TGTGCCAGCCTCCGCGGGGAGACCCAGTACTTC. The full variable domain, rest sourced from reference TRBV30 and TRBJ2-5, is SQTIHQWPATLVQPVGSPLSLECTVEGTSNPNLYWYRQAAGRGLQLLFYSVGIGQISSEVPQNLSASRPQDRQFILSSKKLLLSDSGFYLCASLRGETQYFGPGTRLLVL.

The rearrangement uses TRBV10-1 and TRBJ1-5; maybe TRBD1 (5 bases). Germline V CDR1 and CDR2: WNHNN, SYGVQD (reference sequence). The CDR3 is made up of 12 amino acids. The V gene lost 7 bases and the J gene lost 5 bases, with 9 bases spanning the gap. The CDR3 loop is CASTRADQPQHF. For the CDR3, the DNA is TGCGCCAGCACCAGGGCGGATCAGCCCCAGCATTTT.